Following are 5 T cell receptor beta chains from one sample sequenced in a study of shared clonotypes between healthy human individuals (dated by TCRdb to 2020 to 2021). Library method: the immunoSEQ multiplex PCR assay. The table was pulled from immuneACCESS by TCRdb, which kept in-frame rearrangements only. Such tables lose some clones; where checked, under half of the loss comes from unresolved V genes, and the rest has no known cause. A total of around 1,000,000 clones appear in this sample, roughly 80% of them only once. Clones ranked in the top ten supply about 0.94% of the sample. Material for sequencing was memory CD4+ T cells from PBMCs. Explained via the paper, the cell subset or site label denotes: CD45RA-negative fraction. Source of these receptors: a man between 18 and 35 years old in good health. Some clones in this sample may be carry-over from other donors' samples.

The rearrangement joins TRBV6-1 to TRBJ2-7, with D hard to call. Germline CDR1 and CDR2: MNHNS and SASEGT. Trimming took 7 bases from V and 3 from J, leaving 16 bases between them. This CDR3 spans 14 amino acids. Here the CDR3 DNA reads TGTGCCAGCACTCCGGGTTCGGTGGACTACGAGCAGTACTTC. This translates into CASTPGSVDYEQYF.

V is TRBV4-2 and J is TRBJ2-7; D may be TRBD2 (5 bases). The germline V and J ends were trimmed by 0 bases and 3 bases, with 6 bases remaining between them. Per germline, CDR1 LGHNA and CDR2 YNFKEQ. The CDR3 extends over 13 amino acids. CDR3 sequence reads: CASSQDRGYEQYF. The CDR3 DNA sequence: TGTGCCAGCAGCCAAGATCGGGGCTACGAGCAGTACTTC.

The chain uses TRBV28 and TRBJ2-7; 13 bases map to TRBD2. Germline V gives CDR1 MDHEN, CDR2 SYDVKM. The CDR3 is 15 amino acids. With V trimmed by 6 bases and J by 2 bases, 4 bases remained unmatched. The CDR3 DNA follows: TGTGCCAGCAGGGACGGGACTAGCGGGACCTACGAGCAGTACTTC. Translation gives CASRDGTSGTYEQYF.

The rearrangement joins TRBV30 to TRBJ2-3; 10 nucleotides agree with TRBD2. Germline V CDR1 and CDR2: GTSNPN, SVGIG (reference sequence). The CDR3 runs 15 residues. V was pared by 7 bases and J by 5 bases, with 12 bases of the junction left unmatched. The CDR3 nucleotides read TGTGCCTCGGAGTGCCAGCGGGAGGGCCAAGATACGCAGTATTTT. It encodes CASECQREGQDTQYF.

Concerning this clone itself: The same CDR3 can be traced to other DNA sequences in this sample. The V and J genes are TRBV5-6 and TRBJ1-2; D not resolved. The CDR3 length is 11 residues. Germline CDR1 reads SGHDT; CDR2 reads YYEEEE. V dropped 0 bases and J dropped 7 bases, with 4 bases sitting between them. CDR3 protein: CASSLGGGYTF. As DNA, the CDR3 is TGTGCCAGCAGCTTGGGTGGTGGCTACACCTTC.